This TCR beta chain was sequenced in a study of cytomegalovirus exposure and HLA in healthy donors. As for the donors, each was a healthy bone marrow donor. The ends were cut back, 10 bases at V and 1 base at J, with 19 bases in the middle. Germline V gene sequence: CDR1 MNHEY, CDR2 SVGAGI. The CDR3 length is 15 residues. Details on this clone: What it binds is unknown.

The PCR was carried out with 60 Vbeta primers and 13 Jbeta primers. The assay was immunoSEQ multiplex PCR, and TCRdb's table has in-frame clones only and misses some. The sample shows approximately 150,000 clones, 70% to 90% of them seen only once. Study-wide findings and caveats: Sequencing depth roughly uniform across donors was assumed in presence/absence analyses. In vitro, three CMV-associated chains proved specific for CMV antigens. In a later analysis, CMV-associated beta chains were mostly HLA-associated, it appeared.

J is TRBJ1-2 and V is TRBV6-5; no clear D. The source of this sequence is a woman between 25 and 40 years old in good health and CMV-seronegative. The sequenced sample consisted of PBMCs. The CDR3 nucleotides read TGTGCCACCGTGCGACAAAGGGCGGGTAACTATGGCTACACCTTC. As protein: CATVRQRAGNYGYTF.